The source of this T cell receptor (beta chain) is a study of early T cells in non-severe SARS-CoV-2 infection. On the study more broadly: Chains from this unsorted whole-blood bulk RNA could not be paired.

The CDR3 is 15 residues long. V lost 0 bases and J 0 bases, leaving 6 bases between the germline ends. Per germline, CDR1 LGHDT and CDR2 YNNKEL (reference sequence). This clonotype was seen more than once but under ten times. TCRdb independently ran MiXCR on the 5' RACE reads; one entry per CDR3 protein. The data hold around 52,000 distinct CDR3 sequences, with under 7.5% observed a single time. The sequencing input was whole blood. The chain links TRBV3-1 to TRBJ1-5; D is uncertain. The sequence derives from an adult who was a healthcare worker with PCR-confirmed SARS-CoV-2 infection or an uninfected control (not recorded which). DNA of the CDR3: TGTGCCAGCAGCCAAGATCTGGGTAGCAATCAGCCCCAGCATTTT. Protein: CASSQDLGSNQPQHF.